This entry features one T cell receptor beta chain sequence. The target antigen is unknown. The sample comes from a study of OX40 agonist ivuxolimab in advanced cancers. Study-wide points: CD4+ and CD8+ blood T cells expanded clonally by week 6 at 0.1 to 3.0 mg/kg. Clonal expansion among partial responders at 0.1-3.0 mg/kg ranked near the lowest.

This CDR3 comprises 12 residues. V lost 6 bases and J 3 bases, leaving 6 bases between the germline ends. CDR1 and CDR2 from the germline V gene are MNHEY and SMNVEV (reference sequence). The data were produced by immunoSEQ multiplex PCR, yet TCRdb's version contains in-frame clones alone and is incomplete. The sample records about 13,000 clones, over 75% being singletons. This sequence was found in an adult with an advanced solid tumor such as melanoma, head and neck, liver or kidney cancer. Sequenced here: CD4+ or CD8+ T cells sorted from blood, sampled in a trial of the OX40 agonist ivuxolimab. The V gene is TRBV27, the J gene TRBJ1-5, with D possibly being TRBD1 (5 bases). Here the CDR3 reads CASRGPNQPQHF. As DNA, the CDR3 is TGTGCCAGCAGGGGGCCCAATCAGCCCCAGCATTTT.